This entry lists 27 T cell receptor beta chains sequenced from one sample in a study of blood T cell repertoires in COVID-19. Here immunoSEQ multiplex PCR was the method, and the copy in TCRdb shows in-frame clones only, minus some. The sample comprises a few hundred thousand clones, 65% to 85% of which are singletons, and about 10% rests with the top ten. The sample comprised peripheral blood. These receptors all stem from an elderly woman with acute or convalescent COVID-19.

The rearrangement uses TRBV7-2 and TRBJ1-1; 12 nucleotides line up with TRBD1. J lost 5 bases, V lost 1 base, and 8 bases had no gene match. The CDR3 sequence is 17 residues long. Per germline, CDR1 SGHTA and CDR2 FQGNSA. The CDR3 region is CASSLEGQGALRTEAFF. The CDR3 DNA reads TGTGCCAGCAGCTTAGAGGGACAGGGGGCGCTTCGGACTGAAGCTTTCTTT.

This clone appeared once. The rearrangement joins TRBV6-5 to TRBJ1-4; tentative D call: TRBD1 (6 bases). Germline V gene lookup returns CDR1 MNHEY and CDR2 SVGAGI. V dropped 6 bases and J dropped 0 bases, with 11 bases sitting between them. The CDR3 is made up of 15 amino acids. The CDR3 region has the DNA TGTGCCAGCAGCCTCAACAGGGCAACTAATGAAAAACTGTTTTTT. It specifies CASSLNRATNEKLFF.

Written as DNA, the CDR3 is TGTGCCAGTAGCCGGACTAGCGAGAACTCAAACATTCAGTACTTC. Amino acid sequence: CASSRTSENSNIQYF. The rearrangement joins TRBV19 to TRBJ2-4; 9 bases are a match to TRBD2. Germline values: CDR1 LNHDA, CDR2 SQIVND (reference sequence). This CDR3 is built from 15 residues. Trimming took 6 bases from V and 6 from J; bases not matched to a gene: 9.

This clone has a handful of counts. The V gene is TRBV4-1, the J gene TRBJ2-3, with D unclear. V was trimmed by 4 bases and J by 6 bases, leaving 11 bases between them. The CDR3 is made up of 13 amino acids. Germline-derived CDR1 and CDR2 are MGHRA and YSYEKL. For the CDR3, the DNA is TGCGCCAGCAGCCTGACTCCCGTGGATACGCAGTATTTT. Its protein product is CASSLTPVDTQYF.

The chain links TRBV10-3 to TRBJ1-2, with a possible D match to TRBD1 (6 bases). Germline CDR1 reads ENHRY; CDR2 reads SYGVKD. The CDR3 length is 12 residues. With 4 bases removed from V and 6 bases from J, the gap between germline ends came to 9 bases. The CDR3: CAISVTGHGYTF. For the CDR3, the DNA is TGTGCCATCAGTGTAACAGGGCATGGCTACACCTTC.

The rearrangement links TRBV30 to TRBJ1-1; D gene ambiguous. Trimming removed 6 bases from V and 11 bases from J, with 13 bases in between. Germline V gene data show CDR1 as GTSNPN and CDR2 as SVGIG (reference sequence). The CDR3 totals 10 residues. CDR3 protein: CACLSAGAFF. The CDR3, as DNA: TGTGCCTGTCTGTCCGCGGGGGCTTTCTTT. Drawing the rest from reference TRBV30 and TRBJ1-1, the complete variable domain is SQTIHQWPATLVQPVGSPLSLECTVEGTSNPNLYWYRQAAGRGLQLLFYSVGIGQISSEVPQNLSASRPQDRQFILSSKKLLLSDSGFYLCACLSAGAFFGQGTRLTVV.

V is TRBV28 and J is TRBJ2-5; 8 bases map to TRBD1. The CDR3 sequence is 18 residues long. Looked up from germline, CDR1 is MDHEN and CDR2 is SYDVKM. V trimming: 5 bases; J trimming: 2 bases; junction bases outside the gene matches: 16. The CDR3 DNA reads as TGTGCCAGCAGTCCATCGACAGGGGCCGGTGGGACACAAGAGACCCAGTACTTC. This gives the protein CASSPSTGAGGTQETQYF.

CDR3 DNA sequence: TGTGCCAGCAGCCCCGAGGGAAACACCATATATTTT. Protein sequence: CASSPEGNTIYF. The rearrangement joins TRBV7-9 to TRBJ1-3; D unresolved. Trimming cost V 5 bases and J 4 bases, with 6 bases left between them. Germline V gene sequence: CDR1 SEHNR, CDR2 FQNEAQ (reference sequence). CDR3 length: 12 residues.

This clone was detected only a few times. This rearrangement joins TRBV23-1 to TRBJ1-5, with no clear D. TRBV23-1 is an ORF for which the function is uncertain. V was pared by 3 bases and J by 3 bases, with 9 bases between. The CDR3 runs 14 residues. The chain's CDR3 is CASSHLRVNQPQHF. CDR3 sequence (DNA): TGCGCCAGCAGTCACCTCCGCGTCAATCAGCCCCAGCATTTT.

A few counts support this clone. This chain links TRBV19 with TRBJ1-1, with 12 nucleotides matching TRBD1. The length of the CDR3 is 18 residues. Germline V gene data show CDR1 as LNHDA and CDR2 as SQIVND (reference sequence). V was clipped by 5 bases and J by 2 bases; unmatched bases: 12. The CDR3 reads CASSFNLPGQGANTEAFF. In DNA, the CDR3 is TGTGCCAGTAGTTTCAACTTACCGGGACAGGGGGCAAACACTGAAGCTTTCTTT.

This rearrangement joins TRBV30 to TRBJ2-3; D unresolved. Germline CDR1 is GTSNPN and CDR2 is SVGIG (reference sequence). This CDR3 comprises 14 residues. V shed 0 bases and J shed 0 bases, with 7 bases lying between them. Here the CDR3 DNA reads TGTGCCTGGAGTGTGTCCAGGAGCACAGATACGCAGTATTTT. The encoded protein is CAWSVSRSTDTQYF.

This sequence joins TRBV4-1 and TRBJ1-2, with TRBD1 matching over 8 bases. CDR3 length: 15 amino acids. V shed 1 base, J shed 5 bases, and the junction held 6 bases outside the gene matches. Germline V gene data show CDR1 as MGHRA and CDR2 as YSYEKL. The CDR3 DNA follows: TGCGCCAGCAGCCAAGGGGTCGACAGGGGATATGGCTACACCTTC. This gives the protein CASSQGVDRGYGYTF.

The chain recombines TRBV4-3 with TRBJ1-4, with TRBD1 identical over 9 bases. V was pared by 4 bases and J by 3 bases, with 3 bases of the junction left unmatched. CDR3 length: 15 amino acids. Germline V gene sequence: CDR1 LGHNA, CDR2 YSLEER. The CDR3: CASSPGQGSNEKLFF. The CDR3 nucleotides read TGCGCCAGCAGCCCGGGACAGGGATCTAATGAAAAACTGTTTTTT.

The V call is TRBV11-2, the J call TRBJ2-7; 10 bases align to TRBD1. With V trimmed by 1 base and J by 6 bases, 3 bases remained unmatched. The V gene's germline CDR1 is SGHAT and CDR2 FQNNGV. The CDR3 covers 14 residues. The CDR3 loop reads CASSLVRTGGEQYF. The CDR3 nucleotides are TGTGCCAGCAGCTTAGTTCGGACAGGGGGCGAGCAGTACTTC.

This clone was seen once. This chain connects TRBV19 to TRBJ1-2; TRBD1 might be the D (6 bases). V was trimmed by 0 bases and J by 4 bases, leaving 21 bases between them. The CDR3 loop spans 18 amino acids. The germline V gene has CDR1 LNHDA and CDR2 SQIVND (reference sequence). The CDR3, as DNA: TGTGCCAGTAGTATAGATGGCTCTGGGGGCCGGGCGACCTATGGCTACACCTTC. Translated: CASSIDGSGGRATYGYTF.

The rearrangement joins TRBV4-3 to TRBJ2-7; 8 bases are shared with TRBD1. CDR1 and CDR2 (germline): LGHNA, YSLEER. Trimming cost V 4 bases and J 6 bases; bases outside gene matches: 11. This CDR3 contains 15 residues. This CDR3 is CASSPVWQGAAEQYF. CDR3 bases: TGCGCCAGCAGCCCGGTCTGGCAGGGGGCCGCCGAGCAGTACTTC.

This chain links TRBV28 with TRBJ1-2; the D gene is possibly TRBD1 (5 bases). The germline V and J ends were trimmed by 7 bases and 4 bases, with 19 bases remaining between them. Germline V lookup: CDR1 MDHEN, CDR2 SYDVKM. CDR3 size: 15 residues. Written as DNA, the CDR3 is TGTGCCAGCACCATCGCCCCTGGCGGGGGCTATGGCTACACCTTC. It is translated as CASTIAPGGGYGYTF.

V gene TRBV24-1 combines with J gene TRBJ2-2; a possible D gene is TRBD2 (5 bases). This CDR3 has 14 amino acids. Germline V gives CDR1 KGHDR, CDR2 SFDVKD. V was cut by 0 bases and J by 5 bases, with 6 bases left in between. DNA of the CDR3: TGTGCCACCAGTGATTTGCGAGGGACCGGGGAGCTGTTTTTT. Its protein is CATSDLRGTGELFF.

The chain combines TRBV6-1 with TRBJ2-7; 14 positions match TRBD2. With V trimmed by 2 bases and J by 4 bases, 7 bases remained unmatched. Germline V lookup: CDR1 MNHNS, CDR2 SASEGT. This CDR3 has 17 amino acids. CDR3 DNA sequence: TGTGCCAGCAGTGAACGACTAGCGGGGGGGCCGGATTACGAGCAGTACTTC. Amino acids: CASSERLAGGPDYEQYF.

The chain couples TRBV30 to TRBJ2-1, with 9 bases matching TRBD2. The ends lost 4 bases at V and 4 bases at J; junction bases unmatched: 5. CDR1 is GTSNPN and CDR2 is SVGIG in the germline V gene (reference sequence). The CDR3 contains 14 residues. CDR3 in amino acids: CAWKKAGGYNEQFF. In nucleotides, the CDR3 is TGTGCCTGGAAAAAAGCGGGGGGTTACAATGAGCAGTTCTTC.

This clone appeared a single time. The chain carries TRBV14 and TRBJ1-2; 9 positions agree with TRBD1. Per germline, CDR1 SGHDN and CDR2 FVKESK. The CDR3 is 15 residues long. V lost 1 base, J lost 7 bases, and 7 bases stayed unmatched. For the CDR3, the DNA is TGTGCCAGCAGCCAAGGCTTGGGGACAGGGAGTGGCTACACCTTC. Its translation is CASSQGLGTGSGYTF.

This clone was counted once. The J gene is TRBJ2-5, the V gene TRBV10-3, with D perhaps TRBD2 (6 bases). Germline-derived CDR1 and CDR2 are ENHRY and SYGVKD. V was cut by 4 bases and J by 5 bases, with 14 bases left in between. The CDR3 is 14 amino acids. CDR3 DNA: TGTGCCATCAGTGGACACGGAGGGATCGAGACCCAGTACTTC. Translation gives CAISGHGGIETQYF.

V is TRBV10-3 and J is TRBJ1-5; 8 nucleotides align to TRBD1. The CDR3 spans 18 residues. V dropped 0 bases and J dropped 0; count of bases not matched to a gene: 7. The germline V gene encodes CDR1 ENHRY and CDR2 SYGVKD. CDR3 sequence (DNA): TGTGCCATCAGTGAGTCAAGCAGGGGGCCCTATAGCAATCAGCCCCAGCATTTT. It translates to CAISESSRGPYSNQPQHF.

The rearrangement links TRBV7-9 to TRBJ2-7, with 8 positions matching TRBD2. The CDR3 loop spans 14 amino acids. V lost 4 bases to trimming and J lost 5 bases; unmatched junction nucleotides: 7. The germline gives CDR1 SEHNR, CDR2 FQNEAQ (reference sequence). The chain's CDR3 is CASSSREGRDEQYF. The CDR3 nucleotides read TGTGCCAGCAGCTCCCGGGAGGGACGGGACGAGCAGTACTTC.

V and J are TRBV19 and TRBJ1-1, with TRBD1 identical over 9 bases. Germline V CDR1 and CDR2: LNHDA, SQIVND (reference sequence). This CDR3 spans 14 amino acids. V was clipped by 5 bases and J by 2 bases; unmatched bases: 3. In DNA form, the CDR3 reads TGTGCCAGTAGTCCGGACAGGGGAAACACTGAAGCTTTCTTT. As protein: CASSPDRGNTEAFF.

In this sample, this clone turned up a few times. This chain links TRBV27 with TRBJ1-5, with 7 bases identical to TRBD1. CDR1 and CDR2 from the germline V gene are MNHEY and SMNVEV (reference sequence). The CDR3 is 16 residues long. Trimming cost V 5 bases and J 3 bases; bases outside gene matches: 10. The CDR3 DNA sequence: TGTGCCAGCAGTACATCGGGACAGAAACTCAATCAGCCCCAGCATTTT. Amino acid sequence: CASSTSGQKLNQPQHF.

V is TRBV29-1 and J is TRBJ1-2; no reliable D call. Germline V gene data show CDR1 as SQVTM and CDR2 as ANQGSEA. V lost 4 bases and J 8 bases, leaving 14 bases between the germline ends. CDR3 length: 12 residues. In DNA, the CDR3 is TGCAGCGTTGCCGGCCTACGGGAAGGCTACACCTTC. Amino acids: CSVAGLREGYTF.